The sequence of this T cell receptor (beta chain) was determined in a study of cytomegalovirus exposure and HLA in healthy donors. Study results and caveats: Despite most TCR sequences being rare, some public TCRs occurred in many donors.

V gave up 4 bases and J gave up 8 bases; unmatched junction bases: 4. This CDR3 is 12 amino acids long. Germline V CDR1 and CDR2: SGDLS, YYNGEE. In the case of this clone: The antigen is unknown.

Clones were sequenced by immunoSEQ multiplex PCR, and TCRdb holds only the in-frame ones, with some missing. This sample has roughly 180,000 clones; about four fifths occur once, and the top ten carry roughly 7%. The chain recombines TRBV9 with TRBJ1-1; 8 bases agree with TRBD1. The sequence derives from a man younger than 30 in good health and CMV-seropositive. Input material: PBMCs. CDR3 bases: TGTGCCAGCAGCTTACAGGGGGGGGAAGCTTTCTTT. Its protein product is CASSLQGGEAFF.